This paragraph covers one T cell receptor beta chain sequence. Its antigen is unidentified. Germline CDR1 DFQATT, CDR2 SNEGSKA (reference sequence). The V and J ends lost 3 bases and 7 bases respectively, with 16 bases between them. The CDR3 consists of 14 residues. This sample was included in a study of T cells after yellow fever vaccination. Looking at the study overall: SMART-Seq v4 Ultra Low Input prepared the low-cell-number fractions. Study-level points and caveats: The secondary response peaked faster, at day 5 versus 15, but was weaker.

Generation of TCR cDNA used 5'RACE template switching (which added a universal primer site and UMIs). TCRdb itself ran the 5' RACE reads through MiXCR, one entry per CDR3 protein. This table has fewer than 450,000 distinct CDR3 sequences, more than 9% appearing once. The clonotype originates from a man aged 18 to 35 who received the YFV17D yellow fever vaccine. The V and J genes are TRBV20-1 and TRBJ2-1; D is ambiguous. The sample here was PBMCs, taken on the day of the first yellow fever vaccination. CDR3 sequence: CSARGIFYGNEQFF. The CDR3 bases are TGCAGTGCTAGGGGGATTTTCTACGGTAATGAGCAGTTCTTC.